Below, 32 T cell receptor beta chains from the same sample are listed, as sequenced in a study of OX40 agonist ivuxolimab in advanced cancers. The library was built by means of the immunoSEQ multiplex PCR assay. The clones in this table, taken by TCRdb from immuneACCESS, are in-frame only. Not every clone is retained; where verified, under half of the shortfall comes from an unresolved V gene, and the cause of the rest is unknown. This sample comprises more than 60,000 clones, around 86% of them detected only once. Of the sample, around 0.7% is held by the ten largest clones. This specimen consisted of CD4+ or CD8+ T cells sorted from blood, obtained in a trial of the OX40 agonist ivuxolimab. The source is an adult with an advanced solid tumor such as melanoma, head and neck, liver or kidney cancer.

This chain uses TRBV19 with TRBJ2-2, with 7 bases that match TRBD2. The J segment lost 9 bases and the V segment lost 2 bases, leaving 6 bases of the junction unmatched. Germline-derived CDR1 and CDR2 are LNHDA and SQIVND (reference sequence). This CDR3 has 14 amino acids. As DNA, the CDR3 is TGTGCCAGTAGTATAAACGAGCGGGGCAGGGAGCTGTTTTTT. It translates to CASSINERGRELFF.

The chain couples TRBV19 to TRBJ2-5, with 13 bases aligning to TRBD2. CDR1 and CDR2 from the germline V gene are LNHDA and SQIVND (reference sequence). The CDR3 has 16 amino acids. With 10 bases clipped from V and 0 bases from J, the junction kept 8 bases outside the gene matches. The chain's CDR3 is CATRTSGGGYQETQYF. For the CDR3, the DNA is TGTGCCACCAGGACTAGCGGGGGTGGGTACCAAGAGACCCAGTACTTC.

The chain recombines TRBV30 with TRBJ2-1; D remains unclear. The germline V gene has CDR1 GTSNPN and CDR2 SVGIG (reference sequence). CDR3 length: 12 residues. The V gene lost 4 bases and the J gene lost 9 bases, with 13 bases spanning the gap. CDR3 loop: CAWTTGGVEQFF. The CDR3 coding sequence is TGTGCCTGGACCACCGGCGGTGTTGAGCAGTTCTTC.

J is TRBJ1-2 and V is TRBV4-2; no clear D gene. The V end lost 0 bases, the J end lost 5 bases, and 13 bases lay between the germline ends. CDR1 is LGHNA, CDR2 YNFKEQ, per germline. The CDR3 loop spans 15 amino acids. DNA for the CDR3: TGTGCCAGCAGCCAAGATCTTGGCAGTCTGTATGGCTACACCTTC. The encoded protein is CASSQDLGSLYGYTF.

This clone has just a few counts. The V gene is TRBV5-1, the J gene TRBJ2-7; 15 nucleotides agree with TRBD2. Germline V gene data show CDR1 as SGHRS and CDR2 as YFSETQ. CDR3 length: 16 amino acids. Unmatched junction bases numbered 6, after V lost 1 base and J lost 7 bases. The CDR3 reads CASSLRTSGGEVEQYF. CDR3 DNA: TGCGCCAGCAGCTTGAGGACTAGCGGGGGGGAAGTTGAGCAGTACTTC.

The genes are TRBV6-1 and TRBJ1-1; D uncertain. Trimming removed 6 bases from V and 1 base from J, with 6 bases in between. In germline, CDR1 is MNHNS, CDR2 SASEGT. The CDR3 is 12 residues long. CDR3 nucleotides: TGTGCCAGCAGCCAGTGGAACACTGAAGCTTTCTTT. Translated, it gives CASSQWNTEAFF.

In this sample, this clone turned up once. The junction shows a germline mismatch at one end, possibly a read error. The chain employs TRBV30 and TRBJ1-4, with D perhaps TRBD1 (5 bases). CDR1 is GTSNPN and CDR2 is SVGIG in the germline V gene (reference sequence). The CDR3 length is 12 residues. The CDR3 loop reads CAWTGKRRKTVF. As DNA, the CDR3 is TGTGCCTGGACAGGGAAGAGGAGAAAAACTGTTTTT.

The chain combines TRBV7-9 with TRBJ2-7, with D perhaps TRBD2 (6 bases). From germline, CDR1 is SEHNR and CDR2 FQNEAQ (reference sequence). The germline V and J ends were trimmed by 5 bases and 4 bases, with 18 bases remaining between them. CDR3 size: 15 residues. CDR3 protein: CASSTGGAGLYEQYF. The CDR3, as DNA: TGTGCCAGCAGCACCGGGGGAGCGGGTTTATACGAGCAGTACTTC.

CDR3 protein: CASSLGDRVEEQYF. CDR3 in DNA: TGCGCCAGCAGCTTGGGGGACAGGGTTGAGGAGCAGTACTTC. This chain links TRBV5-1 with TRBJ2-7; 9 bases line up with TRBD1. V shed 0 bases and J 7 bases; nucleotides not matched to a gene: 5. CDR3 size: 14 residues. The germline V gene encodes CDR1 SGHRS and CDR2 YFSETQ.

This chain joins TRBV19 and TRBJ1-3; 8 nucleotides agree with TRBD1. This CDR3 is built from 15 residues. Trimming at V came to 5 bases and at J to 3 bases, leaving 6 bases not matched to a gene. Looked up from germline, CDR1 is LNHDA and CDR2 is SQIVND (reference sequence). CDR3 protein: CASSAQGAGGNTIYF. The CDR3 region has the DNA TGTGCCAGTAGTGCCCAGGGGGCCGGTGGAAACACCATATATTTT.

V and J are TRBV19 and TRBJ2-5; 8 bases align to TRBD1. The CDR3 runs to 16 residues. Germline V CDR1 and CDR2: LNHDA, SQIVND (reference sequence). V shed 5 bases and J 7 bases; nucleotides not matched to a gene: 15. The CDR3 bases are TGTGCCAGTAGTCAAGGACAGGGTGCTGGGTTTGGGACCCAGTACTTC. Translation gives CASSQGQGAGFGTQYF.

V usage is TRBV7-9 and J usage is TRBJ1-3; no clear D. With 1 base removed from V and 2 bases from J, the gap between germline ends came to 3 bases. Germline assignment: CDR1 SEHNR and CDR2 FQNEAQ (reference sequence). This CDR3 contains 13 residues. Here the CDR3 DNA reads TGTGCCAGCAGCTTAGTGGCTGGAAACACCATATATTTT. Its protein product is CASSLVAGNTIYF.

This rearrangement joins TRBV30 to TRBJ2-7, with 13 bases fitting TRBD2. This CDR3 spans 18 amino acids. Germline V gene data show CDR1 as GTSNPN and CDR2 as SVGIG (reference sequence). Trimming at V came to 2 bases and at J to 0 bases, leaving 10 bases not matched to a gene. This CDR3 reads CAWSSVRTSGGTSYEQYF. Written as DNA, the CDR3 is TGTGCCTGGAGTTCAGTTCGGACTAGCGGGGGAACCTCCTACGAGCAGTACTTC.

For the CDR3, the DNA is TGTGCCAGCAGTTTACCAGGGACCGGGGAGCTGTTTTTT. Residues: CASSLPGTGELFF. This sequence joins TRBV27 and TRBJ2-2; TRBD1 is a possible D gene (5 bases). Germline loops: CDR1 MNHEY, CDR2 SMNVEV (reference sequence). Trimming cost V 2 bases and J 5 bases, with 6 bases left between them. The CDR3 runs 13 residues.

The chain recombines TRBV2 with TRBJ2-1; 8 bases are shared with TRBD1. Trimming took 3 bases from V and 15 from J; bases not matched to a gene: 7. CDR3 length: 12 amino acids. Germline loops: CDR1 SNHLY, CDR2 FYNNEI. The CDR3 nucleotides read TGTGCCAGCAGTGAGGACAGGGCCGGGCCGTTCTTC. This sequence encodes CASSEDRAGPFF. Combining the CDR3 with reference TRBV2 and TRBJ2-1 gives the whole variable domain EPEVTQTPSHQVTQMGQEVILRCVPISNHLYFYWYRQILGQKVEFLVSFYNNEISEKSEIFDDQFSVERPDGSNFTLKIRSTKLEDSAMYFCASSEDRAGPFFGPGTRLTVL.

The chain carries TRBV7-3 and TRBJ1-2, with D possibly TRBD1 on 5 matching bases. The CDR3 sequence is 13 residues long. Trimming left V 3 bases short and J 6 bases short, with 11 bases between. Germline CDR1 reads SGHTA; CDR2 reads FQGTGA. This CDR3 is CASSFAQGHGYTF. CDR3 DNA sequence: TGTGCCAGCAGCTTCGCTCAGGGCCATGGCTACACCTTC.

V gene TRBV5-8 combines with J gene TRBJ1-4, with D possibly matching TRBD1 (6 bases). There are 16 residues in the CDR3. Trimming left V 4 bases short and J 6 bases short, with 19 bases between. CDR1 and CDR2 from the germline V gene are SGHTS and YDEGEE. The CDR3 sequence is CASSPLTGILDEKLFF. CDR3 DNA sequence: TGTGCCAGCAGCCCGCTCACAGGGATCCTCGATGAAAAACTGTTTTTT.

The chain employs TRBV5-1 and TRBJ2-1; 8 positions match TRBD2. With V trimmed by 0 bases and J by 4 bases, 6 bases remained unmatched. The V gene's germline CDR1 is SGHRS and CDR2 YFSETQ. CDR3 length: 16 amino acids. CDR3 nucleotide sequence: TGCGCCAGCAGCTTGGCGACGGCGGGGGGATACAATGAGCAGTTCTTC. It yields the protein CASSLATAGGYNEQFF.

This sequence joins TRBV4-2 and TRBJ2-3; no clear D. V lost 2 bases to trimming and J lost 4 bases, with 4 bases between them. This CDR3 spans 12 amino acids. Per germline, CDR1 LGHNA and CDR2 YNFKEQ. The CDR3 loop is CASSQTSDTQYF. DNA for the CDR3: TGTGCCAGCAGCCAAACCTCAGATACGCAGTATTTT.

The V call is TRBV7-2, the J call TRBJ1-2, with D maybe TRBD1 (5 bases). Trimming removed 1 base at V and 8 bases at J, with 17 bases between. This CDR3 spans 15 amino acids. Germline values: CDR1 SGHTA, CDR2 FQGNSA. CDR3 amino acids: CASSLVGRDPLGYTF. Here the CDR3 DNA reads TGTGCCAGCAGCTTAGTCGGCAGGGACCCTTTGGGCTACACCTTC.

The chain uses TRBV5-4 and TRBJ1-5; D ambiguous. Trimming left V 0 bases short and J 2 bases short, with 6 bases between. CDR1 and CDR2 from the germline V gene are SGHNT and YYREEE (reference sequence). CDR3 length: 14 residues. The CDR3 sequence: CASSLAGGNQPQHF. The CDR3 nucleotides read TGTGCCAGCAGCTTGGCAGGAGGCAATCAGCCCCAGCATTTT.

This clone was picked up a small number of times. The CDR3: CASSLAPSGNSPLHF. The CDR3 coding sequence is TGCGCCAGCAGCTTGGCTCCTTCGGGGAATTCACCCCTCCACTTT. This chain connects TRBV5-1 to TRBJ1-6; D gene ambiguous. CDR3 length: 15 amino acids. V was clipped by 0 bases and J by 7 bases, with 11 bases between them. Per germline, CDR1 SGHRS and CDR2 YFSETQ.

This rearrangement joins TRBV7-9 to TRBJ2-7; D may be TRBD2 (5 bases). Trimming pared 5 bases from V and 0 bases from J, leaving 11 bases between. CDR1 and CDR2 from the germline V gene are SEHNR and FQNEAQ (reference sequence). The CDR3 loop spans 14 amino acids. This chain's CDR3 is CASSPTRGSYEQYF. In DNA form, the CDR3 reads TGTGCCAGCAGCCCCACCCGGGGCTCCTACGAGCAGTACTTC.

As DNA, the CDR3 is TGTGCCAGCAGCTCACACAGGGAAGATACGCAGTATTTT. This encodes CASSSHREDTQYF. The rearrangement uses TRBV7-3 and TRBJ2-3, with TRBD1 as a possible D gene (6 bases). Trimming removed 4 bases at V and 5 bases at J, with 10 bases between. There are 13 residues in the CDR3. Germline V gene sequence: CDR1 SGHTA, CDR2 FQGTGA.

This chain joins TRBV12-5 and TRBJ2-5; D might be TRBD1 (5 bases). The end of the DNA fits TRBJ2-7 better, so the J call may be wrong. The CDR3 totals 13 residues. The germline V gene encodes CDR1 LGHNT and CDR2 FRNRAP. The CDR3, as DNA: TGTGCTAGCACTTTAGGGGAAGTTGGCGAGCAGTACTTC. Translation: CASTLGEVGEQYF.

The chain has TRBV19 and TRBJ2-7; D is perhaps TRBD2 (6 bases). Deletions cut 5 bases from V and 3 bases from J, with 14 bases between. The CDR3 contains 14 residues. Germline V gives CDR1 LNHDA, CDR2 SQIVND (reference sequence). CDR3: CASSPRGPNYEQYF. The CDR3 DNA reads as TGTGCCAGTAGTCCGCGGGGCCCCAACTACGAGCAGTACTTC. The full variable domain, in which reference TRBV19 and TRBJ2-7 provide the parts outside the CDR3, is DGGITQSPKYLFRKEGQNVTLSCEQNLNHDAMYWYRQDPGQGLRLIYYSQIVNDFQKGDIAEGYSVSREKKESFPLTVTSAQKNPTAFYLCASSPRGPNYEQYFGPGTRLTVT.

This clone was seen only once. This chain connects TRBV27 to TRBJ1-1, with a weak D call TRBD1 (5 bases). There are 12 residues in the CDR3. Trimming cost V 3 bases and J 8 bases, with 10 bases left between them. Per the germline V gene, CDR1 is MNHEY and CDR2 is SMNVEV (reference sequence). CDR3 in amino acids: CASSLVGREAFF. CDR3 coding DNA: TGTGCCAGCAGTTTGGTGGGACGGGAAGCTTTCTTT.

The chain recombines TRBV14 with TRBJ2-6; D gene uncertain. V lost 6 bases to trimming and J lost 0 bases, with 15 bases between them. Germline-derived CDR1 and CDR2 are SGHDN and FVKESK. This CDR3 spans 17 amino acids. Written as DNA, the CDR3 is TGTGCCAGCAGTCTCCGGACCATCTACTCTGGGGCCAACGTCCTGACTTTC. Amino acid sequence: CASSLRTIYSGANVLTF.

This clone was counted once. CDR3 protein: CASSYFGGGTDTQYF. In DNA form, the CDR3 reads TGTGCCAGCAGTTACTTTGGGGGTGGCACAGATACGCAGTATTTT. The gene calls are TRBV6-6 and TRBJ2-3; D possibly uses TRBD1 or TRBD2 (5 bases each). There are 15 residues in the CDR3. The V end was cut by 1 base, the J end by 1 base, with 9 bases between. CDR1 and CDR2 from the germline V gene are MNHNY and SVGAGI (reference sequence).

The rearrangement joins TRBV5-6 to TRBJ2-7; the D gene could be TRBD1 or TRBD2 (6 bases each). Trimming pared 4 bases from V and 3 bases from J, leaving 14 bases between. This CDR3 contains 14 residues. Germline CDR1 is SGHDT and CDR2 is YYEEEE. CDR3 DNA sequence: TGTGCCAGCAGCCTAACCGGGGGCGGCTACGAGCAGTACTTC. This translates into CASSLTGGGYEQYF.

The chain uses TRBV6-5 and TRBJ2-1; D remains unclear. The CDR3 has 15 residues. CDR1 and CDR2 (germline): MNHEY, SVGAGI. Trimming left V 0 bases short and J 0 bases short, with 6 bases between. The CDR3 is CASSYSALSYNEQFF. For the CDR3, the DNA is TGTGCCAGCAGTTACTCGGCTCTCTCCTACAATGAGCAGTTCTTC.

This sequence joins TRBV29-1 and TRBJ2-1, with 9 bases lining up with TRBD1. The junction had 10 bases not matched to a gene; V was cut back by 6 bases and J by 7 bases. This CDR3 comprises 14 residues. The germline CDR1 and CDR2 sequences are SQVTM and ANQGSEA. CDR3 protein: CSVEPGQGRNEQFF. The CDR3 DNA follows: TGCAGCGTAGAGCCGGGACAGGGAAGGAATGAGCAGTTCTTC.